This T cell receptor (beta chain) was profiled in a study of graft-versus-host responses after intestinal transplantation. Study-level background: Each recipient received a multivisceral, liver-intestinal, or isolated intestinal graft. Findings and caveats of the study: Recipient-marrow GvH clones were detected, some having first appeared in ileum or blood. Association was observed between peak circulating GvH clone levels and early post-transplant HvG declines. Allograft graft-versus-host to host-versus-graft clonal ratios ran high in patients with graft-donor T cell macrochimerism.

Profiling relied on immunoSEQ multiplex PCR, and the TCRdb table lists in-frame clones only, not all of them. The sample carries tens of thousands of clones, approximately 90% recorded once. Of note for this clone: Its antigen is currently unknown.

J lost 2 bases, V lost 1 base, and 1 base had no gene match. This CDR3 region has 14 residues. Germline CDR1 and CDR2: GTSNPN and SVGIG (reference sequence). The chain has TRBV30 and TRBJ1-2; 10 bases are shared with TRBD1. The receptor comes from a human donor who was the organ donor for an intestinal transplant. Sequencing used unstimulated CD4+ T cells sorted from spleen or lymph node cells, obtained before transplant. The CDR3 reads CAWSGQGANYGYTF. CDR3 DNA sequence: TGTGCCTGGAGTGGACAGGGGGCGAACTATGGCTACACCTTC.